This T cell receptor beta chain was captured in a study of OX40 agonist ivuxolimab in advanced cancers. Study as a whole: Patients assigned to dose escalation were diagnosed with hepatocellular carcinoma, melanoma, renal cell or head and neck cancer.

The germline V gene encodes CDR1 SGHNT and CDR2 YYREEE (reference sequence). The CDR3 extends over 14 amino acids. V was shortened by 3 bases and J by 4 bases, with 14 bases between the two germline ends. Measured with immunoSEQ multiplex PCR; TCRdb has only the in-frame clones, and not every one. The table records 40,000 to 60,000 clones, about 90% of them present only once. The sample here was CD4+ or CD8+ T cells sorted from blood, taken in a trial of the OX40 agonist ivuxolimab. J is TRBJ2-7 and V is TRBV5-4; D possibly matches TRBD1 or TRBD2 (5 bases each). This clonotype originated in an adult with an advanced solid tumor such as melanoma, head and neck, liver or kidney cancer. As DNA, the CDR3 is TGTGCCAGCAGCTCTCTTGGGGACCCTTACGAGCAGTACTTC. Protein: CASSSLGDPYEQYF.